This T cell receptor (beta chain) emerged from a study of T-cell reconstitution after alpha-beta-depleted transplantation in children. Findings and caveats of the study: Elevated TCRbeta diversity at day 60 was traced, in some patients, to surviving recipient T cells and thymic progenitors. One year after transplant, T-cell counts and diversity came mostly from newly produced T cells. Several hundred expanded graft clones reportedly were the source of alpha-beta T cells about two months after transplant.

CDR3 length: 15 residues. V lost 1 base and J lost 4, with 17 bases in between. CDR1 is GTSNPN, CDR2 SVGIG, per germline (reference sequence). Worth noting for this clonotype: Its antigen is unknown.

Unique molecular identifiers were used to barcode this TCRbeta library. One entry per CDR3 protein, called by TCRdb with MiXCR from the PCR reads. The repertoire holds about 580,000 distinct CDR3 sequences, with more than 20% as singletons. The chain recombines TRBV30 with TRBJ2-7; unclear D gene. The sequence came from a boy in the first two years of life who had a stem cell transplant for acute myeloid leukemia, so the T cells may come from the graft donor. Sequenced material: PBMCs, mostly from graft donor cells, taken 360 days after TCRalphabeta/CD19-depleted stem cell transplant. The CDR3 nucleotides are TGTGCCTGGAGTGGCGACATCTACCCTTTTTACGAGCAGTACTTC. Protein sequence: CAWSGDIYPFYEQYF.